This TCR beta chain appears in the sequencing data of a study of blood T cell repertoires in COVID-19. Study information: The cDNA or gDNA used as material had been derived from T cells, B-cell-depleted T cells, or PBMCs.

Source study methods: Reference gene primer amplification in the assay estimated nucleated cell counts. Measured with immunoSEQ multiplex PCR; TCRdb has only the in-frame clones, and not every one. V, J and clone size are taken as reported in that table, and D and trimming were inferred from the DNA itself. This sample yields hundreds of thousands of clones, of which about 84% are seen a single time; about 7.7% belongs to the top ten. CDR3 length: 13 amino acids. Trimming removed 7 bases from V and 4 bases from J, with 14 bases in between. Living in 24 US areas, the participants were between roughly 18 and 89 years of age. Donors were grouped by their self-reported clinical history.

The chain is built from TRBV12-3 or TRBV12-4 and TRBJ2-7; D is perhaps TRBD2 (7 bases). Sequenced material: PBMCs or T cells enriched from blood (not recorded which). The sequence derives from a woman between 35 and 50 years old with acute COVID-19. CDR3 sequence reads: CASTEGGGYEQYF. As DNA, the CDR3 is TGTGCCAGCACGGAGGGAGGGGGGTACGAGCAGTACTTC.